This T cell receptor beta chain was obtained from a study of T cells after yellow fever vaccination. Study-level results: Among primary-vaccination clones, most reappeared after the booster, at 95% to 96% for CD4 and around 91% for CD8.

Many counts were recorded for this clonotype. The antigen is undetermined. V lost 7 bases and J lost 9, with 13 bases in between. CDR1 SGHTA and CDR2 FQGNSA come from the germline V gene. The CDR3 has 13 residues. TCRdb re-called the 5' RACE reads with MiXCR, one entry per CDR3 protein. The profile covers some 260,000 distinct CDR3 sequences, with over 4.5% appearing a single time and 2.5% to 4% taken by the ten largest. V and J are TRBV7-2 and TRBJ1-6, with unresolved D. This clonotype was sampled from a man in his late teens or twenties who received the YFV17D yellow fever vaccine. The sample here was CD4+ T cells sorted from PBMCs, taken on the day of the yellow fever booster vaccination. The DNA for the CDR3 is TGTGCCAGCAACCTTGGGGTAGCTTCACCCCTCCACTTT. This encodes CASNLGVASPLHF.